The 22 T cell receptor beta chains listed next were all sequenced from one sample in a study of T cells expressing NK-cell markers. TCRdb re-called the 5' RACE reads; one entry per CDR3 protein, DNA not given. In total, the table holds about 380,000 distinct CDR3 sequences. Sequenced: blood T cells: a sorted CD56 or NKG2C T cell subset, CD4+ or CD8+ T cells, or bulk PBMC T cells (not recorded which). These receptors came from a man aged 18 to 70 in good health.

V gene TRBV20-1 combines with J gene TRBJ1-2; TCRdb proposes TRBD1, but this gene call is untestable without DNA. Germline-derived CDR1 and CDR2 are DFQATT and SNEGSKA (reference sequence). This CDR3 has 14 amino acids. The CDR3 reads CSAVRAGVGYGYTF.

The CDR3 is CASSLEASGAYYNEQFF. The rearrangement uses TRBV11-2 and TRBJ2-1; TCRdb gives TRBD2 as the D gene, but with no DNA this cannot be confirmed. The CDR3 spans 17 residues. Germline V gives CDR1 SGHAT, CDR2 FQNNGV.

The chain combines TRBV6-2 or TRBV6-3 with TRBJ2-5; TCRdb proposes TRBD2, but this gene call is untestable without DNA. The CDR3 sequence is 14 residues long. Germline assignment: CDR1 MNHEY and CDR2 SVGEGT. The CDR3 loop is CASSLPRTVGTQYF.

The CDR3: CAISESGDRPQHF. The chain combines TRBV10-3 with TRBJ1-5; the D gene TCRdb calls, TRBD1, cannot be checked with no DNA. The germline gives CDR1 ENHRY, CDR2 SYGVKD. The CDR3 sequence is 13 residues long.

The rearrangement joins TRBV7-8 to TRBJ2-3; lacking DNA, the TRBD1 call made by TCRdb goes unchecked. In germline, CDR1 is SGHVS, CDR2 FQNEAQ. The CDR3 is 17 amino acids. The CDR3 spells CASSLRDRGPLTDTQYF.

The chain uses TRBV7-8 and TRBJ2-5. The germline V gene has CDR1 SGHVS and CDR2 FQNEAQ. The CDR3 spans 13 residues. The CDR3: CASSLSPGKTQYF.

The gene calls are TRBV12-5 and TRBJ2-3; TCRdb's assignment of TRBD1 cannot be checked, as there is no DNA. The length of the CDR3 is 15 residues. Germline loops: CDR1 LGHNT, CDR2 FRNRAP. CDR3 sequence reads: CASADLQGMTDTQYF.

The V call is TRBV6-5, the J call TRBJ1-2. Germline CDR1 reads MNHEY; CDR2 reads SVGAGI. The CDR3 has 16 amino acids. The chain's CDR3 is CASSYSVGPENYGYTF.

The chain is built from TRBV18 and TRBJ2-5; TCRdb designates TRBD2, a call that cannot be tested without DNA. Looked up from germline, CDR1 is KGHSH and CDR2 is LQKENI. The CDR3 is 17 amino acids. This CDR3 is CASSPLEAGGRPVTQYF.

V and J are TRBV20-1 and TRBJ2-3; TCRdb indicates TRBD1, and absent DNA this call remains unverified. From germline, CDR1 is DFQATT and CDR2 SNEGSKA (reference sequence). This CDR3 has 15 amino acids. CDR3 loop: CSASRPGAITDTQYF.

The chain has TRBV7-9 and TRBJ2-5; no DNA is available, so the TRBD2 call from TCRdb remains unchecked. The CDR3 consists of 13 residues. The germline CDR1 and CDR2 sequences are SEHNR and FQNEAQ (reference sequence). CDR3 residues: CASSGTSAETQYF.

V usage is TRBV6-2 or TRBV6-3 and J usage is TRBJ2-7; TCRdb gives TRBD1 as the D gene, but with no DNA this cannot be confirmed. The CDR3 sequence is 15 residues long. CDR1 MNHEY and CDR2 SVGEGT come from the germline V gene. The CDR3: CASEKGTGKSYEQYF.

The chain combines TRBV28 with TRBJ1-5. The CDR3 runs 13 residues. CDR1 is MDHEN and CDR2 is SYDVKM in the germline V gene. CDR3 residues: CASTRGGGQPQHF.

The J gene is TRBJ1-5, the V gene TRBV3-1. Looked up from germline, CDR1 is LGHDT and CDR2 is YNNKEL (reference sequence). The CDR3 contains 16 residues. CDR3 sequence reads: CASSLGGREGNQPQHF. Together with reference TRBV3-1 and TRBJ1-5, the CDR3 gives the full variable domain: DTAVSQTPKYLVTQMGNDKSIKCEQNLGHDTMYWYKQDSKKFLKIMFSYNNKELIINETVPNRFSPKSPDKAHLNLHINSLELGDSAVYFCASSLGGREGNQPQHFGDGTRLSIL.

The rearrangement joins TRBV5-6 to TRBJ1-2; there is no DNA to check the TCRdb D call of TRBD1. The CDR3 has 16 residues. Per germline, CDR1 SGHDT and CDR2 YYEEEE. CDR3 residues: CASSSPRQGVRYGYTF.

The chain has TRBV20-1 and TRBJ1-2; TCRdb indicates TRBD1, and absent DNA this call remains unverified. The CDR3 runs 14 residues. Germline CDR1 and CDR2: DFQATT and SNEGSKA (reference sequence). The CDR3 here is CSAATGGDLYGYTF.

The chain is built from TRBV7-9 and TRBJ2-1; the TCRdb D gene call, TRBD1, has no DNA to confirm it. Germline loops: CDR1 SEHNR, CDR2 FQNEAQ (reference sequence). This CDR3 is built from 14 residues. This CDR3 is CASSLDRVSGEQFF.

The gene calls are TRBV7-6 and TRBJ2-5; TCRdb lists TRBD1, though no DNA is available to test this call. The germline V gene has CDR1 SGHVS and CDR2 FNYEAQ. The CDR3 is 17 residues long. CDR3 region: CASSLALPGQTRGSQYF.

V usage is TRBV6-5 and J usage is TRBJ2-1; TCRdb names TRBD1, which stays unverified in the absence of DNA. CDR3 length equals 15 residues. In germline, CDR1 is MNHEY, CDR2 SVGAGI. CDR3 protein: CASSYMTGGKNEQFF.

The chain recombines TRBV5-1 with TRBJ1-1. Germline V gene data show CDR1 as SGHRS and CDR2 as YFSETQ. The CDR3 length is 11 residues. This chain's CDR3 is CASSVQGRAFF.

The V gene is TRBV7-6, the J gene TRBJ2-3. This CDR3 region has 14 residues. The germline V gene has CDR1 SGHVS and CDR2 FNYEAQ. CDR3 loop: CASSLLVQPDTQYF. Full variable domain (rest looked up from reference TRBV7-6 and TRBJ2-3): GAGVSQSPRYKVTKRGQDVALRCDPISGHVSLYWYRQALGQGPEFLTYFNYEAQQDKSGLPNDRFSAERPEGSISTLTIQRTEQRDSAMYRCASSLLVQPDTQYFGPGTRLTVL.

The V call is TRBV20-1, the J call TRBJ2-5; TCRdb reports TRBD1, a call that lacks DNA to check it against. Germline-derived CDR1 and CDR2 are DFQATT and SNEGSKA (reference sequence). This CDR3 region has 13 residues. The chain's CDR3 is CSASVPPLETQYF.